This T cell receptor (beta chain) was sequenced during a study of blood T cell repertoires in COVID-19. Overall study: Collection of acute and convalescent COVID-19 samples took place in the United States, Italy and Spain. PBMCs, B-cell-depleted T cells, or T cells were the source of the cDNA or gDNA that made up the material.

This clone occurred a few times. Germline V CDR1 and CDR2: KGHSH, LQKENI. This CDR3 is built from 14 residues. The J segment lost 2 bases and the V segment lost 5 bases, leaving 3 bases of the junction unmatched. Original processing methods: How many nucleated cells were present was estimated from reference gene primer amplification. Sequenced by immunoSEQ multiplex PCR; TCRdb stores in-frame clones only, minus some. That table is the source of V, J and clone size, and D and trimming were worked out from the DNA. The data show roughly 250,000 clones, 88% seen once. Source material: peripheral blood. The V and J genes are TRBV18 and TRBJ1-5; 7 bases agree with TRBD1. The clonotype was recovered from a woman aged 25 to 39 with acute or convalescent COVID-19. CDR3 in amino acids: CASSSGQGNQPQHF. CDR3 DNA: TGTGCCAGCTCATCTGGACAGGGCAATCAGCCCCAGCATTTT. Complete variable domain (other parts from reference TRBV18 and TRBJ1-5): NAGVMQNPRHLVRRRGQEARLRCSPMKGHSHVYWYRQLPEEGLKFMVYLQKENIIDESGMPKERFSAEFPKEGPSILRIQQVVRGDSAAYFCASSSGQGNQPQHFGDGTRLSIL.